Listed below are T cell receptor beta chains from one sample, sequenced in a study of patients and donors after allogeneic stem cell transplantation. TCRdb independently ran MiXCR on the RT-PCR reads; one entry per CDR3 protein. The table has roughly 940,000 distinct CDR3 sequences, approximately 19% seen once. The source material was blood, either unsorted or a sorted T cell fraction (not recorded which). These receptors all stem from a human donor who was either an allogeneic HSCT recipient or a stem cell or donor lymphocyte infusion donor (not recorded which). It is not recorded whose cells these are; they may come from a transplant donor. The CDR3 runs from the conserved cysteine through the conserved F or W. D genes are given only for firm matches. Only some rows state a clone size, as once, few, many or a class for expanded clones.

TRBJ1-1 | - | TRBV5-1 | - | CASSPQKVTAPNTEAFF | TGCGCCAGCAGCCCCCAAAAGGTCACAGCACCGAACACTGAAGCTTTCTTT
TRBJ1-3 | - | TRBV9 | few | CASSASSSGNTIYF | TGTGCCAGCAGCGCATCTAGCTCTGGAAACACCATATATTTT
TRBJ2-2 | - | TRBV11-3 | - | CASSLARGGELFF | TGTGCCAGCAGCTTGGCTCGGGGCGGGGAGCTGTTTTTT
TRBJ1-2 | - | TRBV7-9 | - | CASSPWDRGDGGYTF | TGTGCCAGCAGCCCATGGGACCGGGGCGATGGTGGCTACACCTTC
TRBJ2-3 | TRBD2 | TRBV20-1 | few | CSALAGYTDTQYF | TGCAGTGCGCTAGCGGGATACACAGATACGCAGTATTTT
TRBJ2-4 | - | TRBV29-1 | - | CSVGGIAKNIQYF | TGCAGCGTTGGAGGAATAGCCAAAAACATTCAGTACTTC
TRBJ2-7 | TRBD1 | TRBV28 | few | CASSPGQGTSYEQYF | TGTGCCAGCAGTCCCGGACAGGGAACTTCCTACGAGCAGTACTTC
TRBJ2-7 | - | TRBV6-1 | - | CASSAGAWGQEQYF | TGTGCCTCCTCCGCGGGGGCTTGGGGTCAGGAGCAGTACTTC
TRBJ1-2 | TRBD1 | TRBV4-3 | - | CASSQDYRGFGYTF | TGCGCCAGCAGCCAAGATTACAGGGGATTTGGCTACACCTTC
TRBJ1-1 | - | TRBV29-1 | - | CSVEARGTEAFF | TGCAGCGTTGAGGCTAGGGGCACTGAAGCTTTCTTT
TRBJ1-2 | - | TRBV29-1 | few | CSVEFGKTYGYTF | TGCAGCGTTGAATTTGGCAAAACTTATGGCTACACCTTC
TRBJ2-1 | - | TRBV12-3/TRBV12-4 | many | CASRFGGTYNEQFF | TGTGCCAGCAGATTCGGGGGAACCTACAATGAGCAGTTCTTC
TRBJ2-1 | - | TRBV18 | - | CASSPFGGSSYNEQFF | TGTGCCAGCTCACCCTTCGGTGGGAGCTCCTACAATGAGCAGTTCTTC
TRBJ1-6 | - | TRBV7-8 | - | CASSPGRLNSPLHF | TGTGCCAGCAGCCCCGGACGGCTTAATTCACCCCTCCACTTT
TRBJ2-7 | TRBD1 | TRBV7-2 | few | CASSLGGTVAYEQYF | TGTGCCAGCAGCTTAGGGGGGACAGTAGCCTACGAGCAGTACTTC
TRBJ1-6 | - | TRBV5-1 | - | CASSLEAGASPLHF | TGCGCCAGCAGCTTGGAGGCAGGGGCTTCACCCCTCCACTTT
TRBJ2-1 | - | TRBV7-2 | - | CASSFAGPTDEQFF | TGTGCCAGCAGCTTTGCGGGTCCTACCGATGAGCAGTTCTTC
TRBJ1-1 | - | TRBV5-6 | - | CASSFLSDEAFF | TGTGCCAGCAGCTTCCTTTCTGATGAAGCTTTCTTT
TRBJ2-3 | - | TRBV5-6 | few | CASRSRLPLPDTQYF | TGTGCCAGCAGGTCCCGGTTGCCACTCCCAGATACGCAGTATTTT
TRBJ2-3 | - | TRBV3-1 | once | CASSSISPGSTDTQYF | TGTGCCAGCAGCTCAATATCTCCTGGGAGCACAGATACGCAGTATTTT
TRBJ2-5 | - | TRBV7-2 | - | CASSLVAGLETQYF | TGTGCCAGCAGCTTAGTAGCAGGGTTGGAGACCCAGTACTTC
TRBJ2-3 | - | TRBV15 | - | CATSTGALADTQYF | TGTGCCACCAGCACGGGGGCTCTGGCAGATACGCAGTATTTT
TRBJ2-3 | - | TRBV7-3 | - | CASSLESTTDTQYF | TGTGCCAGCAGCTTAGAATCTACCACAGATACGCAGTATTTT
TRBJ1-1 | TRBD1 | TRBV6-6 | - | CATYAGRGLEAFF | TGTGCCACCTACGCGGGGAGGGGGCTTGAAGCTTTCTTT
TRBJ2-3 | TRBD2 | TRBV20-1 | - | CSAGRLAGDKDTQYF | TGCAGTGCTGGTCGACTAGCGGGAGACAAAGATACGCAGTATTTT
TRBJ2-3 | TRBD2 | TRBV7-6 | - | CASSLGGLVSTDTQYF | TGTGCCAGCAGCTTGGGGGGACTAGTCAGCACAGATACGCAGTATTTT
TRBJ1-6 | TRBD1 | TRBV9 | - | CASSGGTDRGNSPLHF | TGTGCCAGCAGCGGCGGTACGGACAGGGGAAATTCACCCCTCCACTTT
TRBJ2-1 | - | TRBV18 | - | CASSLTGTPGYEQFF | TGTGCCAGCTCACTCACGGGTACACCCGGATATGAGCAGTTCTTC
TRBJ1-3 | - | TRBV2 | few | CASSELGPGNTIYF | TGTGCCAGCAGTGAGTTGGGTCCGGGAAACACCATATATTTT
TRBJ2-7 | - | TRBV5-1 | - | CASTNPLYEQYF | TGCGCCAGCACCAATCCCCTCTACGAGCAGTACTTC
TRBJ2-3 | - | TRBV3-1 | - | CASSSQMTPASTDTQYF | TGTGCCAGCAGCAGCCAGATGACACCAGCTAGCACAGATACGCAGTATTTT
TRBJ1-3 | - | TRBV9 | - | CASSVLPGNTIYF | TGTGCCAGCAGCGTTCTTCCTGGAAACACCATATATTTT
TRBJ2-7 | - | TRBV20-1 | - | CSARGQVGPYEQYF | TGCAGTGCTAGGGGGCAGGTGGGTCCCTACGAGCAGTACTTC
TRBJ2-1 | - | TRBV12-3/TRBV12-4 | few | CASSFEALRYNEQFF | TGTGCCAGCAGTTTTGAAGCGCTAAGGTACAATGAGCAGTTCTTC
TRBJ1-2 | - | TRBV6-1 | once | CASNRGKDYGYTF | TGTGCCAGTAACCGAGGAAAGGACTATGGCTACACCTTC
TRBJ2-5 | TRBD2 | TRBV29-1 | few | CSVGRLAGETQYF | TGCAGCGTTGGTCGGCTAGCGGGCGAGACCCAGTACTTC
TRBJ2-7 | - | TRBV27 | - | CASSSLAIHEQYF | TGTGCCAGCAGTTCATTAGCTATCCACGAGCAGTACTTC
TRBJ2-1 | - | TRBV24-1 | few | CATSDRRGPYNEQFF | TGTGCCACCAGTGATCGTAGGGGACCCTACAATGAGCAGTTCTTC
TRBJ2-7 | - | TRBV6-5 | - | CASSYSIQGAEQYF | TGTGCCAGCAGTTACTCGATCCAGGGAGCCGAGCAGTACTTC
TRBJ2-7 | - | TRBV27 | - | CASSPETGSLGRQYF | TGTGCCAGCAGTCCGGAGACGGGCTCCCTCGGACGGCAGTACTTC